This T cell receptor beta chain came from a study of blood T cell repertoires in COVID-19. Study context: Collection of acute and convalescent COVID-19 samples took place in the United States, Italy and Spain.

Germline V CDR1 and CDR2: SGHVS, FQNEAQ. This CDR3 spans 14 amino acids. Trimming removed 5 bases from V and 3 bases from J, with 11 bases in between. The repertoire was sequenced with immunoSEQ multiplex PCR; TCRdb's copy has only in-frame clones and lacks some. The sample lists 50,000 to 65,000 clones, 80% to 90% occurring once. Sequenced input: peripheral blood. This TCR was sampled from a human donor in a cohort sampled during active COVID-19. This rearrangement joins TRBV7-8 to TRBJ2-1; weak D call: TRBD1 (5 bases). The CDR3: CASSQGGLYNEQFF. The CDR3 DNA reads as TGTGCCAGCAGCCAGGGCGGCCTCTACAATGAGCAGTTCTTC.